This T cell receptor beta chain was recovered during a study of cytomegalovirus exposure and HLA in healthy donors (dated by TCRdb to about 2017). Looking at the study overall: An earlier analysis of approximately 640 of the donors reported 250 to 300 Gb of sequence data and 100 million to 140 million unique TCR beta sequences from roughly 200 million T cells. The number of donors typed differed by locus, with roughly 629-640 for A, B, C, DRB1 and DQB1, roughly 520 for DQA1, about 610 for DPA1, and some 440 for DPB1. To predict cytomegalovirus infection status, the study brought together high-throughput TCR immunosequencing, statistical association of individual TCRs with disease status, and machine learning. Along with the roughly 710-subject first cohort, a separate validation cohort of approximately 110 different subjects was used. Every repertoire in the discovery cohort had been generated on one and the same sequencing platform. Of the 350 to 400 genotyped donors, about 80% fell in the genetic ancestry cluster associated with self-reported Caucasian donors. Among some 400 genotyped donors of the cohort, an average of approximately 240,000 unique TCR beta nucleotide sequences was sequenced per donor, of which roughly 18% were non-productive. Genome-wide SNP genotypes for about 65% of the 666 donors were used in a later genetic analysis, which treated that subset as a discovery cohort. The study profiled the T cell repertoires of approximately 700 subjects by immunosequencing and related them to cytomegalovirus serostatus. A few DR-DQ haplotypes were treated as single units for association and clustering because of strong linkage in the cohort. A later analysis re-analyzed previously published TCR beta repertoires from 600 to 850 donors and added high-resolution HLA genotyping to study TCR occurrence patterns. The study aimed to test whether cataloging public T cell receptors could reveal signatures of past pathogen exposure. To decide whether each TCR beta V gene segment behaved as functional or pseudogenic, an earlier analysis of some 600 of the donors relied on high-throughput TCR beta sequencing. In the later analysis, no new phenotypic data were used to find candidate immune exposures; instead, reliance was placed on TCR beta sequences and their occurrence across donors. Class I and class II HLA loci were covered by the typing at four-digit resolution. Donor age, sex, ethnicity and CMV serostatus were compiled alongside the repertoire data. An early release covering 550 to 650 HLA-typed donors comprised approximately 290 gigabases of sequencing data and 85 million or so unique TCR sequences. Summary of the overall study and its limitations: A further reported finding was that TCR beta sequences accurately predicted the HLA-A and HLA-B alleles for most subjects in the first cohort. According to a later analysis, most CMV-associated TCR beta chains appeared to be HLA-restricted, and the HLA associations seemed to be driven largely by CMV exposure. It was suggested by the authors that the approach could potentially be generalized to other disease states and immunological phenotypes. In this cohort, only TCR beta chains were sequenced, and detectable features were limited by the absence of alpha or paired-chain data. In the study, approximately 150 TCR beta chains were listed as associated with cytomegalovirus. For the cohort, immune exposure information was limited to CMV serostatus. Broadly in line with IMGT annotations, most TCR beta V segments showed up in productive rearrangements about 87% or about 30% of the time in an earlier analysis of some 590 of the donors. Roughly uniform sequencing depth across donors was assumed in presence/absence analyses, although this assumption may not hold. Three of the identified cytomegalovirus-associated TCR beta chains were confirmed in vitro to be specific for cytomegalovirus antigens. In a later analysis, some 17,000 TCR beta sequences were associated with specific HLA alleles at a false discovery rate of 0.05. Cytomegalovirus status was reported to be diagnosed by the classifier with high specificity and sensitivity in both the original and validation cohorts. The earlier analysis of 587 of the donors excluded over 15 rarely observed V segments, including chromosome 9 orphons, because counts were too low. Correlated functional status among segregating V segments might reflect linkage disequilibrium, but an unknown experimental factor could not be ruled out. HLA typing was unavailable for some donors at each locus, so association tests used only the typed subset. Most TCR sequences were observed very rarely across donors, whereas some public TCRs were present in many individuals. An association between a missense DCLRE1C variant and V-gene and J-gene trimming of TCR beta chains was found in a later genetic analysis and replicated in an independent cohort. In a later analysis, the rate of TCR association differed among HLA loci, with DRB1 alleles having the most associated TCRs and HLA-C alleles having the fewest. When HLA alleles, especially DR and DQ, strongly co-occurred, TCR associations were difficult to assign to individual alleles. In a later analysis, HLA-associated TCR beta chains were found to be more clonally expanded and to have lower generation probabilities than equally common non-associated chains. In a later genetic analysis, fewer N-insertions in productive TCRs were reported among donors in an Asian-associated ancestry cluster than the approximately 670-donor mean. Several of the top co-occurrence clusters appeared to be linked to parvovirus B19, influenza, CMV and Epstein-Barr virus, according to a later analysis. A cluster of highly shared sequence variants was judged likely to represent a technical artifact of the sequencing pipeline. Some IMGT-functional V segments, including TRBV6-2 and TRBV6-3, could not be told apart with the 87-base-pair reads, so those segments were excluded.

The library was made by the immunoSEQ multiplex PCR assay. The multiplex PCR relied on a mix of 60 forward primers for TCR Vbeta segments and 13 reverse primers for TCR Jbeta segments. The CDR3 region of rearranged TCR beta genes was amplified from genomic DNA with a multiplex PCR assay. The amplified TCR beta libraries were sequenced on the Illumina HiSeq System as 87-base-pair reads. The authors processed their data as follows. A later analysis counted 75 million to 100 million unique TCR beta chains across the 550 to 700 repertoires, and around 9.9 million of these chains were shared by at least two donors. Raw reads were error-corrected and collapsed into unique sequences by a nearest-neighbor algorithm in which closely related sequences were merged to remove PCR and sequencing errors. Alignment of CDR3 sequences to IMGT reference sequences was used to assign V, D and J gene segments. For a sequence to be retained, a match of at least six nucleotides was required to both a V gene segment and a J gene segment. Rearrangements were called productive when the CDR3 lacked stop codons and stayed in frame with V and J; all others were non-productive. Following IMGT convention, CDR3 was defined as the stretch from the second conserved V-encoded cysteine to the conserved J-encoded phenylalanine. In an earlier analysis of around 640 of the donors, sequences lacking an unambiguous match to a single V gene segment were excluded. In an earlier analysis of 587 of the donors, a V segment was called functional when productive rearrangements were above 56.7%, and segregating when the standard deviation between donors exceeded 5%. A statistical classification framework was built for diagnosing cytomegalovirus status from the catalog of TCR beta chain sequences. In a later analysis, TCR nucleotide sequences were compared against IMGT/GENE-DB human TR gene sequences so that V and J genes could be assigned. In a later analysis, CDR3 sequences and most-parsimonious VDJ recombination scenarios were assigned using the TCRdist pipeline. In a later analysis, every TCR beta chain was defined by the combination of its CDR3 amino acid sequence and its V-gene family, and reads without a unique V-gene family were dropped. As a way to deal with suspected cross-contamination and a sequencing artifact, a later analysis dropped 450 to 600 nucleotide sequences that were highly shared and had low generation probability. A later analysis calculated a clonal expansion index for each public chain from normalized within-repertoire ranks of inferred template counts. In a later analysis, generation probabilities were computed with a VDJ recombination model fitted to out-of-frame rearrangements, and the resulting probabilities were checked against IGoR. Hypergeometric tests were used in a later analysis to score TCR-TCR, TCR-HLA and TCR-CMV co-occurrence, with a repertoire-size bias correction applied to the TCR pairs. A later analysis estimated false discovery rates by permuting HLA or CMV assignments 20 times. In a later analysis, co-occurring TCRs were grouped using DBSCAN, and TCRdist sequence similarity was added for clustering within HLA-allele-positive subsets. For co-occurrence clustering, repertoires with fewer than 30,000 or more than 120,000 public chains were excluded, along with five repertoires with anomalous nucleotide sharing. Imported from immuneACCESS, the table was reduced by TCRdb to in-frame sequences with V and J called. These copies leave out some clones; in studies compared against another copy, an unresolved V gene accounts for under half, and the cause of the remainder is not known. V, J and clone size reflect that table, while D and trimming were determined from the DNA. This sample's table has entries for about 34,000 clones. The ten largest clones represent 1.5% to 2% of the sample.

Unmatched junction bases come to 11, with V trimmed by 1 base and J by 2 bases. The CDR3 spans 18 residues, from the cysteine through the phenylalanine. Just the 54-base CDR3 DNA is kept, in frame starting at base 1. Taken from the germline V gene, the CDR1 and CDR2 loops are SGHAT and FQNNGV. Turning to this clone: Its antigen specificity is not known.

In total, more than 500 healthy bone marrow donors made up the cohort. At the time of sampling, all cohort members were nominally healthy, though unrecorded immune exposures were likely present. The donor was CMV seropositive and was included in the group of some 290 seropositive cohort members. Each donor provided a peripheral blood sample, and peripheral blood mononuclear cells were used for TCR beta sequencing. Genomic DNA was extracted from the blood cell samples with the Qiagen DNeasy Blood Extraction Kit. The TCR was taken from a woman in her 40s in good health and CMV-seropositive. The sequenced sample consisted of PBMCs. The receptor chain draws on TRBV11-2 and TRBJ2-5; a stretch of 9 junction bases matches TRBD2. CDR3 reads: CASSLARGGLLGQETQYF. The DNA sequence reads TGTGCCAGCAGCTTAGCGCGGGGGGGCCTCTTAGGACAAGAGACCCAGTACTTC.